This T cell receptor (beta chain) was sequenced for a study of CD8 T cells in Susac syndrome. When the RNA was reverse transcribed, random hexamers were used with an input of about 0.45 to 1 ug. TCRdb redid the calling of the immunoSEQ multiplex PCR reads with MiXCR, one entry per CDR3 protein. The sample consists of around 62,000 distinct CDR3 sequences, around nine tenths of them appearing once. Trimming removed 7 bases from V and 9 bases from J; junction bases left unmatched: 14. The germline CDR1 and CDR2 sequences are LNHDA and SQIVND (reference sequence). This CDR3 region has 15 residues. Notes on the study in general: The study's TCR sequencing and HLA analysis drew on a certain number of individuals. That number was acknowledged as relatively small.

As regards this clonotype: What it binds is not known.

This clonotype originated in a human donor in good health. This chain uses TRBV19 with TRBJ2-4; 8 nucleotides match TRBD1. Sequencing was carried out using CD8+ T cells from PBMCs. The CDR3 nucleotides read TGTGCCAGTACCGTGGGGACAGGAGGGCCCGTCATTCAGTACTTC. Amino acid sequence: CASTVGTGGPVIQYF.